The rows below give T cell receptor beta chains drawn from one sample of a study of blood T cell repertoires in COVID-19. The table came from immunoSEQ multiplex PCR; TCRdb's copy has only in-frame clones and leaves some out. The table shows some 180,000 clones, with around 86% occurring only once. The source material was PBMCs or T cells enriched from blood (not recorded which). The receptors shown here come from a middle-aged woman in a cohort exposed to, infected with or recovered from COVID-19 (not recorded which). The CDR3 runs from the conserved cysteine through the conserved F or W. The order of the fields is clone size, V gene, D gene, J gene, CDR3 DNA, CDR3 protein. The D gene is left open where the match is weak. The size field is filled for only some rows; it gives once, few, many or a size class.

NA	TRBV5-1	TRBD2	TRBJ2-1	TGCGCCAGCAGCTCGGGACTAGCGGGGAGCTCCTACAATGAGCAGTTCTTC	CASSSGLAGSSYNEQFF
NA	TRBV7-8	TRBD1	TRBJ1-1	TGTGCCAGCAGCCGGGACAGGGGACAGAACACTGAAGCTTTCTTT	CASSRDRGQNTEAFF
NA	TRBV4-2	TRBD1	TRBJ2-7	TGTGCCAGCAGCCATTCCGGGACAGGACCCTACGAGCAGTACTTC	CASSHSGTGPYEQYF
NA	TRBV6-5	TRBD1	TRBJ1-4	TGTGCCAGCAGTTACCTCACAGGGGGCTCTGAAAAACTGTTTTTT	CASSYLTGGSEKLFF
NA	TRBV21-1	NA	TRBJ2-7	TGTGCCAGCAGCAAAACCCTCAGGGGCTCCTACGAGCAGTACTTC	CASSKTLRGSYEQYF
NA	TRBV24-1	TRBD2	TRBJ2-2	TGTGCCACCAGTGAGGCCGGGACTAGAAACACCGGGGAGCTGTTTTTT	CATSEAGTRNTGELFF
NA	TRBV5-1	NA	TRBJ2-5	TGCGCCAGCAGCTTGGGAGGCAGCCGTGGAGAGACCCAGTACTTC	CASSLGGSRGETQYF
NA	TRBV7-9	NA	TRBJ2-1	TGTGCCAGCAGCTCCTTGACGGCGGGCGATGAGCAGTTCTTC	CASSSLTAGDEQFF
few	TRBV6-4	TRBD2	TRBJ2-3	TGTGCCAGCAGTGAACTAGCGGACACAGATACGCAGTATTTT	CASSELADTDTQYF
NA	TRBV7-2	NA	TRBJ1-5	TGTGCCAGCAGCTTAGGTGGAGAATGGCCCCAGCATTTT	CASSLGGEWPQHF
NA	TRBV11-2	NA	TRBJ2-7	TGTGCCAGCAGCTTTGATCGGGTGACCTACGAGCAGTACTTC	CASSFDRVTYEQYF
NA	TRBV19	NA	TRBJ1-1	TGTGCCAGTAGTATCGGCCCGTCTTGGGCGAACACTGAAGCTTTCTTT	CASSIGPSWANTEAFF
NA	TRBV2	TRBD1	TRBJ1-4	TGTGCCAGCAGTCCGAACAGGGGTGGGGAAAAACTGTTTTTT	CASSPNRGGEKLFF
NA	TRBV4-3	TRBD1	TRBJ1-2	TGCGCCAGCAGCCAAGCTTTTTCAGGGGGCATCTATGGCTACACCTTC	CASSQAFSGGIYGYTF
NA	TRBV4-2	NA	TRBJ2-4	TGTGCCAGCAGCCAGGGGAGCTCCGTCAACAACATTCAGTACTTC	CASSQGSSVNNIQYF
NA	TRBV27	TRBD1	TRBJ1-5	TGTGCCAGCAGGTTTCTCGGGACAGGATTTAATCAGCCCCAGCATTTT	CASRFLGTGFNQPQHF
NA	TRBV10-3	NA	TRBJ1-5	TGTGCCATCAGTGATGGAACAGATCATCAGCCCCAGCATTTT	CAISDGTDHQPQHF
NA	TRBV4-1	NA	TRBJ2-2	TGCGCCAGCAGCCGCCCTGGGAGCACCGGGGAGCTGTTTTTT	CASSRPGSTGELFF
NA	TRBV30	NA	TRBJ1-2	TGTGCCCTATCCCCAGGCTACACCTTC	CALSPGYTF
NA	TRBV6-2/TRBV6-3	NA	TRBJ1-1	TGTGCCAGCAGCTCGGCAGGGGCGCGGTACACTGAAGCTTTCTTT	CASSSAGARYTEAFF
NA	TRBV4-2	TRBD1	TRBJ1-2	TGTGCCAGCAGCCAAGAAAAGACAGGGCCATATGGCTACACCTTC	CASSQEKTGPYGYTF
NA	TRBV11-3	TRBD2	TRBJ2-5	TGTGCCAGCAGCCACGGGGGGGCAGGGCTGCAAGAGACCCAGTACTTC	CASSHGGAGLQETQYF
NA	TRBV29-1	TRBD1	TRBJ2-7	TGCAGCGTAAGCTCAGGGGGCTACGAGCAGTACTTC	CSVSSGGYEQYF
few	TRBV5-1	NA	TRBJ1-2	TGCGCCAGCAGACACCCCGGGACACAATGGGACTATGGCTACACCTTC	CASRHPGTQWDYGYTF
NA	TRBV7-9	TRBD1	TRBJ2-7	TGTGCCAGCGCTGACAGGGGGCGGGCTGACGAGCAGTACTTC	CASADRGRADEQYF
NA	TRBV7-9	NA	TRBJ1-2	TGTGCCAGCAGCTACCGGGAGGGTCATGGCTACACCTTC	CASSYREGHGYTF
few	TRBV7-9	TRBD1	TRBJ1-2	TGTGCCAGCAGCTTAAACAGGGGGGACTATGGCTACACCTTC	CASSLNRGDYGYTF
NA	TRBV30	NA	TRBJ1-3	TGTGCCTGGAGCCTTCTAGTACCGAGCTCTGGAAACACCATATATTTT	CAWSLLVPSSGNTIYF
NA	TRBV2	TRBD2	TRBJ2-1	TGTGCCAGCAGCCCTAGCGGGAGCTTTTATGAGCAGTTCTTC	CASSPSGSFYEQFF
NA	TRBV25-1	NA	TRBJ2-1	TGTGCCAGCAGTAGAGGACTCCTTCCCTCCTACAATGAGCAGTTCTTC	CASSRGLLPSYNEQFF
NA	TRBV24-1	TRBD2	TRBJ2-1	TGTGCCACCAGTGGCGGACTAGCGGGAGGTACCTACAATGAGCAGTTCTTC	CATSGGLAGGTYNEQFF
NA	TRBV3-1/TRBV3-2	NA	TRBJ1-1	TGTGCCAGCAGCCAAGATAGTGCTGAAGCTTTCTTT	CASSQDSAEAFF
NA	TRBV4-3	NA	TRBJ2-7	TGCGCCAGCAGCCAAGAGAGGGATTTCCTCTACGAGCAGTACTTC	CASSQERDFLYEQYF
NA	TRBV6-5	NA	TRBJ1-1	TGTGCCAGCAGTTACGGCCCGTTTGAAGCTTTCTTT	CASSYGPFEAFF
few	TRBV20-1	TRBD1	TRBJ1-4	TGCAGTGCTAGTGGGACAGGGTTAGAAAAACTGTTTTTT	CSASGTGLEKLFF
NA	TRBV4-1	TRBD1	TRBJ2-3	TGCGCCAGCAGCCAAGGGAGGACAGGGTCAGATACGCAGTATTTT	CASSQGRTGSDTQYF
once	TRBV11-2	NA	TRBJ1-1	TGTGCCAGCGGCGGAATTCAGGGGAAGGGTGAAGCTTTCTTT	CASGGIQGKGEAFF
NA	TRBV5-1	TRBD1	TRBJ2-7	TGCGCCAGCAGCTTGAGGACAGGGGCTCCCTACGAGCAGTACTTC	CASSLRTGAPYEQYF
NA	TRBV6-5	NA	TRBJ1-2	TGTGCCAGCAGACCTTCCCCCAGGGGTGGCTACACCTTC	CASRPSPRGGYTF
NA	TRBV10-3	NA	TRBJ2-1	TGTGCCATCAGTGAGCCAAACGACATGGGTAGATCCTACAATGAGCAGTTCTTC	CAISEPNDMGRSYNEQFF
NA	TRBV28	NA	TRBJ1-1	TGTGCCAGCAGTTTAATCCAGGGGTCCCAAAACACTGAAGCTTTCTTT	CASSLIQGSQNTEAFF
once	TRBV5-1	TRBD2	TRBJ2-7	TGCGCCAGCAGCTTGGCCGGTAGCGGGGGCTACGAGCAGTACTTC	CASSLAGSGGYEQYF
NA	TRBV5-6	TRBD1	TRBJ2-6	TGTGCCAGCAGCTTGGGAGACAGGGTTTTGTCTGGGGCCAACGTCCTGACTTTC	CASSLGDRVLSGANVLTF
NA	TRBV2	NA	TRBJ1-1	TGTGCCAGCAGTGAGGGGGGGCCGAACACTGAAGCTTTCTTT	CASSEGGPNTEAFF
NA	TRBV14	TRBD1	TRBJ1-6	TGTGCCAGCAGCCAAATTCAGGGGGTTTATAATTCACCCCTCCACTTT	CASSQIQGVYNSPLHF
NA	TRBV6-6	NA	TRBJ2-1	TGTGCCAGCAGTTACGGCCTCTACAATGAGCAGTTCTTC	CASSYGLYNEQFF
NA	TRBV20-1	NA	TRBJ2-7	TGCAGTGCTAGTCTGAGGGAATCCTACGAGCAGTACTTC	CSASLRESYEQYF
NA	TRBV5-5	TRBD1	TRBJ2-7	TGTGCCAGCAGCTGGTCCCGGGACAGGGGGTCCTACGAGCAGTACTTC	CASSWSRDRGSYEQYF
NA	TRBV27	NA	TRBJ1-6	TGTGCCAGCAGTTTATCCTTGAGAGGCAGTAATTCACCCCTCCACTTT	CASSLSLRGSNSPLHF
few	TRBV7-9	TRBD1	TRBJ1-5	TGTGCCAGCAGCTTCAGGGGGAGCAATCAGCCCCAGCATTTT	CASSFRGSNQPQHF
once	TRBV5-1	NA	TRBJ2-7	TGCGCCAGCACCTTTAGCGGGACAGCAGCCTACGAGCAGTACTTC	CASTFSGTAAYEQYF
NA	TRBV7-2	TRBD2	TRBJ2-3	TGTGCCAGCAGCTTAACGGGACTAGTCACAGATACGCAGTATTTT	CASSLTGLVTDTQYF
NA	TRBV4-1	NA	TRBJ2-2	TGCGCCAGCAGCCAAGATGCCAGCGGGCTCACCGGGGAGCTGTTTTTT	CASSQDASGLTGELFF
NA	TRBV27	NA	TRBJ1-2	TGTGCCAGCAGCACCAGGGGAGGGAGCAACTATGGCTACACCTTC	CASSTRGGSNYGYTF
NA	TRBV5-1	TRBD1	TRBJ1-6	TGCGCCAGCAGCCCTGGACAGGGTCCTAATTCACCCCTCCACTTT	CASSPGQGPNSPLHF
few	TRBV5-1	TRBD1	TRBJ2-7	TGCGCCAGCAGCGTGGGGACAGGGGATTACGAGCAGTACTTC	CASSVGTGDYEQYF
NA	TRBV7-8	NA	TRBJ1-1	TGTGCCAGCAGCCCTTTTGCCGCGGAAGCTTTCTTT	CASSPFAAEAFF
NA	TRBV9	TRBD1	TRBJ2-6	TGTGCCAGCAGCGACCGACAGGGGGCAAGGGCCAACGTCCTGACTTTC	CASSDRQGARANVLTF
NA	TRBV9	TRBD1	TRBJ1-2	TGTGCCAGCAGCGGCGGGACAGCGGCCGCTAACTATGGCTACACCTTC	CASSGGTAAANYGYTF
few	TRBV13	TRBD2	TRBJ2-2	TGTGCCAGCAGCCTTTACCGTACCGGGGGGGCCGGGGAGCTGTTTTTT	CASSLYRTGGAGELFF